These 7 T cell receptor beta chains came from one sample sequenced in a study of tumor-infiltrating lymphocytes in primary liver carcinoma. The investigators made TCR beta cDNA from 500 ng total RNA, using a constant-region primer. It was through three nested multiplex PCR rounds of slightly modified ARM-PCR that TCR beta libraries arose. Amplification in the first two PCR rounds was performed using TRBV1-TRBV30 forward primers and a C-beta reverse primer for about 10 cycles each. TCRdb re-called the multiplex PCR reads through MiXCR, storing one row per CDR3 protein. In the table there are fewer than 400,000 distinct CDR3 sequences, less than 75% of which are singletons. The authors took blood RNA from unsorted whole blood and also extracted germline DNA. The material sequenced was peripheral blood. The receptor source for this set is a man aged 35 to 55 with primary liver carcinoma and hepatitis B virus infection.

This clonotype was counted many times. The chain employs TRBV6-2 or TRBV6-3 and TRBJ1-4, with D uncertain. CDR3 size: 11 residues. Trimming cost V 4 bases and J 5 bases, with 2 bases left between them. Germline-derived CDR1 and CDR2 are MNHEY and SVGEGT. CDR3 nucleotides: TGTGCCAGCAGTTGGAATGAAAAACTGTTTTTT. It yields the protein CASSWNEKLFF.

Remarks on this clonotype: One junction end does not reproduce the germline sequence, and a read error may be involved. J is TRBJ1-3 and V is TRBV11-3, with D possibly being TRBD1 (5 bases). The CDR3 totals 13 residues. Germline V gene data show CDR1 as SGHNT and CDR2 as YENEEA. Here the CDR3 DNA reads TGTGCCAGCAGCCACCCAGGGACGAACACCTTATATTTT. Translation gives CASSHPGTNTLYF.

This clonotype has only a few counts. CDR3 nucleotide sequence: TGTGCCAGCAGCGCTACTAGACGCACAGATACGCAGTATTTT. It is translated as CASSATRRTDTQYF. This chain joins TRBV7-8 and TRBJ2-3, with a weak D call TRBD2 (5 bases). Germline CDR1 SGHVS, CDR2 FQNEAQ. The CDR3 runs to 14 residues. Trimming left V 5 bases short and J 1 base short, with 10 bases between. Filled out from reference TRBV7-8 and TRBJ2-3, the complete variable domain reads GAGVSQSPRYKVAKRGQDVALRCDPISGHVSLFWYQQALGQGPEFLTYFQNEAQLDKSGLPSDRFFAERPEGSVSTLKIQRTQQEDSAVYLCASSATRRTDTQYFGPGTRLTVL.

This clonotype was detected many times. This chain uses TRBV12-3 or TRBV12-4 with TRBJ1-2; perhaps TRBD1 as D (5 bases). CDR3 length equals 12 residues. V was clipped by 0 bases and J by 7 bases, with 6 bases between them. The CDR3 DNA reads TGTGCCAGCAGTTTAGCGGGGACTGGCTACACCTTC. Its protein product is CASSLAGTGYTF.

At least ten counts were recorded for this clonotype. The rearrangement uses TRBV6-2 or TRBV6-3 and TRBJ2-1; the D is unclear. V shed 7 bases and J shed 8 bases, with 9 bases lying between them. The length of the CDR3 is 11 residues. In germline, CDR1 is MNHEY, CDR2 SVGEGT. The CDR3 nucleotides are TGTGCCAGCAAAAGGCAGGATGAGCAGTTCTTC. This translates into CASKRQDEQFF.

This sequence joins TRBV6-2 or TRBV6-3 and TRBJ2-3; D is possibly TRBD1 (6 bases). The V gene's germline CDR1 is MNHEY and CDR2 SVGEGT. The CDR3 totals 14 residues. V was pared by 5 bases and J by 6 bases, with 15 bases between. CDR3 sequence reads: CASSHRIGGDTQYF. The CDR3 bases are TGTGCCAGCAGTCACAGGATAGGGGGTGATACGCAGTATTTT.

This clonotype was seen once. The chain combines TRBV6-1 with TRBJ2-7, with D tentatively TRBD2 (6 bases). The CDR3 totals 15 residues. Germline V lookup: CDR1 MNHNS, CDR2 SASEGT. The CDR3 spells CTSRPGLPRGYEQYV. The DNA of the CDR3 is TGTACCAGCAGACCGGGACTCCCGAGGGGCTACGAGCAGTACGTC.